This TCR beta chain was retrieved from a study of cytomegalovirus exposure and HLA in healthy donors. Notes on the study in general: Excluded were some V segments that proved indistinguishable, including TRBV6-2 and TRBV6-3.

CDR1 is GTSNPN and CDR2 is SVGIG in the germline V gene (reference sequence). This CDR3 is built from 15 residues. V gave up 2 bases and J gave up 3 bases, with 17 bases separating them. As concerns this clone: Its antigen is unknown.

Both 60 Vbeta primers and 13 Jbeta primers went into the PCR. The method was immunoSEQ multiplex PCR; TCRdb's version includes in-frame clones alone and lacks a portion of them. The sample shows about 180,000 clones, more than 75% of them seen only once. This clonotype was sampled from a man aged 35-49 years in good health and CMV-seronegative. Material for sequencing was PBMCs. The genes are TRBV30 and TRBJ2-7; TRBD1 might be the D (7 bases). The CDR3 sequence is CAWSQGGAGGYEQYF. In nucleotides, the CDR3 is TGTGCCTGGAGTCAAGGAGGGGCAGGGGGCTACGAGCAGTACTTC. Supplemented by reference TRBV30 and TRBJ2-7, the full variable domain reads SQTIHQWPATLVQPVGSPLSLECTVEGTSNPNLYWYRQAAGRGLQLLFYSVGIGQISSEVPQNLSASRPQDRQFILSSKKLLLSDSGFYLCAWSQGGAGGYEQYFGPGTRLTVT.